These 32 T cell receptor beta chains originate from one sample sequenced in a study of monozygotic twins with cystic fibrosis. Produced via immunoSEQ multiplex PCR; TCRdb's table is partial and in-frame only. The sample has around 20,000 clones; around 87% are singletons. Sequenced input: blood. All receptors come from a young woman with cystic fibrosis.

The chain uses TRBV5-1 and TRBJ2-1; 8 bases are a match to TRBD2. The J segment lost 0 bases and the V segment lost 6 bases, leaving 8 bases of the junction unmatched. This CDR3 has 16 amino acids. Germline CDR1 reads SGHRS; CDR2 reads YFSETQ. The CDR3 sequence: CASKELAAFSYNEQFF. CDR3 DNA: TGCGCCAGCAAAGAACTAGCGGCGTTCTCCTACAATGAGCAGTTCTTC.

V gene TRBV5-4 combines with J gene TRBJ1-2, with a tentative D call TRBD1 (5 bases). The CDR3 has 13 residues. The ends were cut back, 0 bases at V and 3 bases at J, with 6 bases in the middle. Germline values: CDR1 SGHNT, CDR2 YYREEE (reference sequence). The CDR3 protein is CASSLAQDYGYTF. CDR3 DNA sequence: TGTGCCAGCAGCTTGGCACAGGACTATGGCTACACCTTC.

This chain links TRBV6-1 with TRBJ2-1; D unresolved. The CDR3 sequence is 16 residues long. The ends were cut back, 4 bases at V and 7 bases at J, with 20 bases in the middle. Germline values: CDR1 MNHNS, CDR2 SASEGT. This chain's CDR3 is CASSAKSSHPLNEQFF. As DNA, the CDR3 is TGTGCCAGCAGTGCTAAGTCATCCCATCCCCTTAATGAGCAGTTCTTC.

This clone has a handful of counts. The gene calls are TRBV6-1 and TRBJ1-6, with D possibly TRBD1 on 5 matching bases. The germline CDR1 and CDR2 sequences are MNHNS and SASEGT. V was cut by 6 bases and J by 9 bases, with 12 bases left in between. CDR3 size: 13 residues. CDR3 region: CASSSQGGSPLHF. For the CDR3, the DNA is TGTGCCAGCAGCTCGCAGGGTGGTTCACCCCTCCACTTT.

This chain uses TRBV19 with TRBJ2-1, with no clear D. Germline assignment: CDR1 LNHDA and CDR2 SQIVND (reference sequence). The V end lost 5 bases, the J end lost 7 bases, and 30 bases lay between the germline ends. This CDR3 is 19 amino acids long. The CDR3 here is CASSLLVFPGKGRRNEQFF. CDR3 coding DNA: TGTGCCAGTAGTTTGCTGGTTTTTCCGGGCAAAGGAAGAAGGAATGAGCAGTTCTTC.

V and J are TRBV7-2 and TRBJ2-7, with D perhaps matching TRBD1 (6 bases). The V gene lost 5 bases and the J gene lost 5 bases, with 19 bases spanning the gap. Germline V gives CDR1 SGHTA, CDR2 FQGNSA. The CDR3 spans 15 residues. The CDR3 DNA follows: TGTGCCAGCAGCGGAACAGGGCTTTCGTGGGACGAGCAGTACTTC. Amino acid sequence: CASSGTGLSWDEQYF.

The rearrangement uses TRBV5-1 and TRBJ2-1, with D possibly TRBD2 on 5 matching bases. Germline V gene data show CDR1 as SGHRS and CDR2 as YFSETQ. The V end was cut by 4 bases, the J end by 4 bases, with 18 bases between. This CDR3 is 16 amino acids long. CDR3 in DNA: TGCGCCAGCAGCCTGGAGGACGTCGTAAAGTACAATGAGCAGTTCTTC. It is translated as CASSLEDVVKYNEQFF.

CDR3 residues: CATAAGVTFSYNSPLHF. The DNA of the CDR3 is TGTGCCACGGCGGCAGGGGTTACTTTCTCCTATAATTCACCCCTCCACTTT. The chain recombines TRBV5-4 with TRBJ1-6; maybe TRBD1 (6 bases). Per the germline V gene, CDR1 is SGHNT and CDR2 is YYREEE (reference sequence). Trimming removed 9 bases at V and 0 bases at J, with 19 bases between. The CDR3 has 17 residues.

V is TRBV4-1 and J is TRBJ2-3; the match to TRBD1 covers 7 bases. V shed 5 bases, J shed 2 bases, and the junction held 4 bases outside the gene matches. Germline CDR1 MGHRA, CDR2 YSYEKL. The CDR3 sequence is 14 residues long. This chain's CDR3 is CASSRDRYTDTQYF. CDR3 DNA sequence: TGCGCCAGCAGCAGGGACAGATACACAGATACGCAGTATTTT.

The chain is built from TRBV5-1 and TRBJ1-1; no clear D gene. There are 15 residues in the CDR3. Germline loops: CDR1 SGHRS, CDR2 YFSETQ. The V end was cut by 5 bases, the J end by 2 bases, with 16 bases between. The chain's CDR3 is CASRTVAGGNTEAFF. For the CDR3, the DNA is TGCGCCAGCAGGACTGTAGCGGGCGGTAACACTGAAGCTTTCTTT.

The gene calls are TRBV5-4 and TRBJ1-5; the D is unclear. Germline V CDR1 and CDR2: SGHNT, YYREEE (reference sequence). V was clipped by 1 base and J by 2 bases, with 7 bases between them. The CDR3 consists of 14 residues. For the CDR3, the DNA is TGTGCCAGCAGCTTGTGGGAGGGCAATCAGCCCCAGCATTTT. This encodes CASSLWEGNQPQHF.

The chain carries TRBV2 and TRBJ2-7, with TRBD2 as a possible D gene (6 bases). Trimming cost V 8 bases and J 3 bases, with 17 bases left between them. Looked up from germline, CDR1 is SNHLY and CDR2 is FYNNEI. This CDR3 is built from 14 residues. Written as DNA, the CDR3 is TGTGCCAGCGGCGTACTGACGGGAGTCTACGAGCAGTACTTC. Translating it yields CASGVLTGVYEQYF.

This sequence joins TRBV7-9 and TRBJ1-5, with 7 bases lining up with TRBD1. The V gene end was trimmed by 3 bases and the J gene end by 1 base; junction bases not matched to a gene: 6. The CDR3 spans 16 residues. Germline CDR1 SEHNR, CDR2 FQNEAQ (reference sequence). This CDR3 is CASSFHETGSNQPQHF. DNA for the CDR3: TGTGCCAGCAGCTTCCACGAGACAGGGAGCAATCAGCCCCAGCATTTT.

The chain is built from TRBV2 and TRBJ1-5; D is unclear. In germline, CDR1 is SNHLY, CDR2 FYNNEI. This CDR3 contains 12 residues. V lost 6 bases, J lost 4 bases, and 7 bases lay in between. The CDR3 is CASRRENQPQHF. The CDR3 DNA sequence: TGTGCCAGCAGGAGGGAGAATCAGCCCCAGCATTTT.

CDR3 protein: CASSYFRDLYEQYF. The CDR3 bases are TGTGCCAGCAGCTATTTTCGGGACCTCTACGAGCAGTACTTC. V and J are TRBV7-2 and TRBJ2-7, with D tentatively TRBD1 or TRBD2 (5 bases each). V was pared by 4 bases and J by 3 bases, with 13 bases between. From germline, CDR1 is SGHTA and CDR2 FQGNSA. CDR3 length: 14 residues.

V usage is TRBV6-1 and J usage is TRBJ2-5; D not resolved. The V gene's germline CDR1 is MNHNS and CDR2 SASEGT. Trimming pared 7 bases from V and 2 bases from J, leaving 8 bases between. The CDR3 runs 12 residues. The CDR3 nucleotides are TGTGCCAGCAAGCAAGGACAAGAGACCCAGTACTTC. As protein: CASKQGQETQYF.

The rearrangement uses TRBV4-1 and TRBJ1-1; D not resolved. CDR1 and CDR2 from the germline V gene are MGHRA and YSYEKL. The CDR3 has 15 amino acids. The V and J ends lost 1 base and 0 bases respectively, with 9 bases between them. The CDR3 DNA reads TGCGCCAGCAGCCAAGGCAGAAAGGTGAACACTGAAGCTTTCTTT. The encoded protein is CASSQGRKVNTEAFF.

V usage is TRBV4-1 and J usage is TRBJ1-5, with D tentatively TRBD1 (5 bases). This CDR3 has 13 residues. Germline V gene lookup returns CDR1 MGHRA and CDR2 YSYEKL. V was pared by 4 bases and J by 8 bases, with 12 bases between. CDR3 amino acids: CASSLSLGEPQHF. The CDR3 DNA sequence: TGCGCCAGCAGCCTCTCCCTGGGGGAGCCCCAGCATTTT.

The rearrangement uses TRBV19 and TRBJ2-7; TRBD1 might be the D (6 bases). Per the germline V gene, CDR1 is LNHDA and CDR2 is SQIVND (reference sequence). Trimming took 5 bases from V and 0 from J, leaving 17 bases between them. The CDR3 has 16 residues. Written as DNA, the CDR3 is TGTGCCAGTAGTGTTGCAGGGGATTCCCCCTCCTACGAGCAGTACTTC. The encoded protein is CASSVAGDSPSYEQYF. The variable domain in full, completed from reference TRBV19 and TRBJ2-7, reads DGGITQSPKYLFRKEGQNVTLSCEQNLNHDAMYWYRQDPGQGLRLIYYSQIVNDFQKGDIAEGYSVSREKKESFPLTVTSAQKNPTAFYLCASSVAGDSPSYEQYFGPGTRLTVT.

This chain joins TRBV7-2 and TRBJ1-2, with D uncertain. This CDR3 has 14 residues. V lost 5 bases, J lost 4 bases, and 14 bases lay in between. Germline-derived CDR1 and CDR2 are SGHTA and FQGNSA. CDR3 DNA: TGTGCCAGCAGCCCTCGAACGACGAGCTATGGCTACACCTTC. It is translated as CASSPRTTSYGYTF.

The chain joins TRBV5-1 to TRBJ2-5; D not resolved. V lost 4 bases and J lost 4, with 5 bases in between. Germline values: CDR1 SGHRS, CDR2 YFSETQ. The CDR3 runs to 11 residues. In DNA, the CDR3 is TGCGCCAGCAGCGATACAGAGACCCAGTACTTC. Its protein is CASSDTETQYF.

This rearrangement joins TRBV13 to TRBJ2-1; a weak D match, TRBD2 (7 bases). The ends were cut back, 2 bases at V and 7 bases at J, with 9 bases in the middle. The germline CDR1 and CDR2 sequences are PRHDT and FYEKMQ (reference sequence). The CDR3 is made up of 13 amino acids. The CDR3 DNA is TGTGCCAGCAGCTTACGGGGGGCGAATGAGCAGTTCTTC. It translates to CASSLRGANEQFF. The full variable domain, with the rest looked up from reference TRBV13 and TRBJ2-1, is AAGVIQSPRHLIKEKRETATLKCYPIPRHDTVYWYQQGPGQDPQFLISFYEKMQSDKGSIPDRFSAQQFSDYHSELNMSSLELGDSALYFCASSLRGANEQFFGPGTRLTVL.

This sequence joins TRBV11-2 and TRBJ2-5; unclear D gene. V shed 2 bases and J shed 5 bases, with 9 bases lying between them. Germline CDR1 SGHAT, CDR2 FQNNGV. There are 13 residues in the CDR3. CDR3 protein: CASSLRSRETQYF. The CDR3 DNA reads TGTGCCAGCAGCTTAAGAAGTAGGGAGACCCAGTACTTC.

The CDR3 region has the DNA TGTGCCAGCAGCACCCGACAGGGGGTCTACACCGGGGAGCTGTTTTTT. Its protein is CASSTRQGVYTGELFF. The V gene is TRBV7-2, the J gene TRBJ2-2; 9 positions match TRBD1. The germline V gene encodes CDR1 SGHTA and CDR2 FQGNSA. Trimming cost V 5 bases and J 3 bases; bases outside gene matches: 7. The CDR3 covers 16 residues.

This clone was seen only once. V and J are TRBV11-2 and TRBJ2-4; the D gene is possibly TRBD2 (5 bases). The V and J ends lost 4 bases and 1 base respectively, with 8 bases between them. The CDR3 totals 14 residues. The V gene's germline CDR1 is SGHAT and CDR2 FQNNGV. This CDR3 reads CASSSGEAKNIQYF. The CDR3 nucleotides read TGTGCCAGCAGCTCCGGGGAGGCCAAAAACATTCAGTACTTC.

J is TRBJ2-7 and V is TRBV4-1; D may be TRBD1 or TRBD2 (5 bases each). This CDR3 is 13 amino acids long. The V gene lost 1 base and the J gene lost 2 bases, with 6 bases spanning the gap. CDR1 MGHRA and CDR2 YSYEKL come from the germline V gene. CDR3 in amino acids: CASSQGDPYEQYF. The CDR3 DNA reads TGCGCCAGCAGCCAAGGGGACCCCTACGAGCAGTACTTC.

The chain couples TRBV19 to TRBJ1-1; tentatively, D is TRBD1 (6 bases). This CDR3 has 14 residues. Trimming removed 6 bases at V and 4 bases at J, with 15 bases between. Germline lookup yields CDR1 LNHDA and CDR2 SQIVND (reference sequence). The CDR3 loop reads CASRLQGGITEAFF. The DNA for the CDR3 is TGTGCCAGTAGGTTACAGGGAGGGATCACTGAAGCTTTCTTT.

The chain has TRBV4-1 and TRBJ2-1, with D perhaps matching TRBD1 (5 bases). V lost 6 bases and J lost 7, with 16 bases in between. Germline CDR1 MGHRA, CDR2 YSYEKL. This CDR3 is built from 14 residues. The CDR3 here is CASSWGNLRNEQFF. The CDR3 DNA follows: TGCGCCAGCAGTTGGGGCAATTTGAGGAATGAGCAGTTCTTC.

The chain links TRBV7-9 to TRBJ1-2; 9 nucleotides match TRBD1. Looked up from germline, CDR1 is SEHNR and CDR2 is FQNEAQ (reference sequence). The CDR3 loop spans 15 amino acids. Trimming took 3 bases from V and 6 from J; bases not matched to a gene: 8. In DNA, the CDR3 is TGTGCCAGCAGCTTCTCGGACAGGGGAAGGAATGGCTACACCTTC. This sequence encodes CASSFSDRGRNGYTF.

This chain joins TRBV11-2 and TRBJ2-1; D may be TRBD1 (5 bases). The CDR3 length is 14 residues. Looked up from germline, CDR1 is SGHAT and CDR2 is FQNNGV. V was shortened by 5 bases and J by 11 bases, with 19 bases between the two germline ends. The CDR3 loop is CASSLYDQGVQQFF. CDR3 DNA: TGTGCCAGCAGCCTATATGATCAGGGTGTCCAGCAGTTCTTC.

CDR3 protein: CASSPYSTGPKTNQPQHF. For the CDR3, the DNA is TGTGCCAGCAGTCCCTATTCGACAGGGCCTAAAACTAATCAGCCCCAGCATTTT. The chain couples TRBV25-1 to TRBJ1-5; 7 positions agree with TRBD1. Looked up from germline, CDR1 is MGHDK and CDR2 is SYGVNS. The junction had 17 bases not matched to a gene; V was cut back by 5 bases and J by 4 bases. CDR3 length: 18 residues.

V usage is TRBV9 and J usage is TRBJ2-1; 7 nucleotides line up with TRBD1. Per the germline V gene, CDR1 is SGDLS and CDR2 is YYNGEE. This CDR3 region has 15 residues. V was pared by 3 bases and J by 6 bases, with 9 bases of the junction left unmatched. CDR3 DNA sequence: TGTGCCAGCAGCGCGGGGACAGTTAACTCCAATGAGCAGTTCTTC. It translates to CASSAGTVNSNEQFF. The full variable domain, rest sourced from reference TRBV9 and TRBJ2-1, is DSGVTQTPKHLITATGQRVTLRCSPRSGDLSVYWYQQSLDQGLQFLIQYYNGEERAKGNILERFSAQQFPDLHSELNLSSLELGDSALYFCASSAGTVNSNEQFFGPGTRLTVL.